These 15 T cell receptor beta chains originate from one sample sequenced in a study of cytomegalovirus exposure and HLA in healthy donors. Primers for the PCR totalled 60 Vbeta and 13 Jbeta. Profiled with immunoSEQ multiplex PCR; TCRdb holds only in-frame clones, not every one. The sample records 80,000 to 100,000 clones, 75% to 85% being singletons. Specimen: PBMCs. The source of these receptors is a man aged 18-30 years in good health and CMV-seropositive.

This clone was found once. The rearrangement joins TRBV15 to TRBJ1-1, with D perhaps matching TRBD1 (6 bases). Per germline, CDR1 LNHNV and CDR2 YYDKDF (reference sequence). V lost 3 bases, J lost 7 bases, and 9 bases lay in between. CDR3 length equals 12 residues. This CDR3 is CATSSGQNEAFF. The CDR3 DNA reads TGTGCCACCAGCAGCGGACAGAATGAAGCTTTCTTT.

V is TRBV28 and J is TRBJ1-5; D unresolved. Germline assignment: CDR1 MDHEN and CDR2 SYDVKM. This CDR3 region has 21 residues. With 4 bases removed from V and 0 bases from J, the gap between germline ends came to 28 bases. The CDR3 sequence is CASSSPKGGVWEVYSNQPQHF. DNA for the CDR3: TGTGCCAGCAGTTCCCCCAAGGGCGGGGTTTGGGAGGTTTATAGCAATCAGCCCCAGCATTTT.

Only a few counts were recorded for this clone. V is TRBV11-1 and J is TRBJ2-3; 7 nucleotides match TRBD1. The V segment lost 1 base and the J segment 4 bases; nucleotides outside the gene matches: 5. The CDR3 totals 15 residues. Per germline, CDR1 SGHAT and CDR2 FQDESV (reference sequence). The CDR3 loop is CASSLEARGPDTQYF. As DNA, the CDR3 is TGTGCCAGCAGCTTAGAAGCGAGGGGGCCAGATACGCAGTATTTT. The variable domain in full, with the rest retrieved from reference TRBV11-1 and TRBJ2-3, is EAEVAQSPRYKITEKSQAVAFWCDPISGHATLYWYRQILGQGPELLVQFQDESVVDDSQLPKDRFSAERLKGVDSTLKIQPAELGDSAMYLCASSLEARGPDTQYFGPGTRLTVL.

The J gene is TRBJ2-7, the V gene TRBV11-2; TRBD2 aligns across 10 bases. Trimming took 3 bases from V and 6 from J; bases not matched to a gene: 5. Germline CDR1 is SGHAT and CDR2 is FQNNGV. This CDR3 has 14 amino acids. CDR3 sequence reads: CASSFTSGEGEQYF. Here the CDR3 DNA reads TGTGCCAGCAGCTTCACTAGCGGGGAGGGCGAGCAGTACTTC.

This clone was observed a single time. This chain joins TRBV4-2 and TRBJ2-3; 16 nucleotides agree with TRBD2. This CDR3 has 23 amino acids. Germline trimming cut 0 bases from V and 1 base from J; bases unmatched to any gene: 16. The germline CDR1 and CDR2 sequences are LGHNA and YNFKEQ. CDR3 amino acids: CASSQDLGGGTSGGGIRTDTQYF. The CDR3 coding sequence is TGTGCCAGCAGCCAAGATCTGGGAGGTGGGACTAGCGGGGGGGGAATACGCACAGATACGCAGTATTTT.

The CDR3 loop reads CASSVGRPFNQPQHF. The DNA of the CDR3 is TGTGCCAGCAGTGTTGGGAGGCCCTTTAATCAGCCCCAGCATTTT. The rearrangement links TRBV6-4 to TRBJ1-5, with D uncertain. V was clipped by 4 bases and J by 4 bases, with 14 bases between them. The CDR3 extends over 15 amino acids. Germline V gene data show CDR1 as MRHNA and CDR2 as SNTAGT.

This rearrangement joins TRBV7-3 to TRBJ1-1; tentatively, D is TRBD1 (5 bases). This CDR3 has 13 amino acids. CDR1 SGHTA and CDR2 FQGTGA come from the germline V gene. Trimming shortened V by 5 bases and J by 1 base, and 8 bases separated the two germline ends. The CDR3 spells CASSDTGNTEAFF. The CDR3 DNA reads TGTGCCAGCAGCGATACAGGGAACACTGAAGCTTTCTTT.

The chain joins TRBV2 to TRBJ2-3; TRBD2 aligns across 7 bases. The V segment lost 6 bases and the J segment 0 bases; nucleotides outside the gene matches: 6. CDR3 length: 15 amino acids. CDR1 is SNHLY and CDR2 is FYNNEI in the germline V gene. The chain's CDR3 is CASSWGGTSTDTQYF. The CDR3 region has the DNA TGTGCCAGCAGCTGGGGGGGGACTAGCACAGATACGCAGTATTTT.

The chain employs TRBV7-9 and TRBJ2-5; no definite D call. CDR1 and CDR2 (germline): SEHNR, FQNEAQ (reference sequence). V was pared by 7 bases and J by 5 bases, with 11 bases between. The CDR3 sequence is 12 residues long. The CDR3 region has the DNA TGTGCCAGCACCTCCCAAGAGGAGACCCAGTACTTC. It encodes CASTSQEETQYF. Complete variable domain (other parts from reference TRBV7-9 and TRBJ2-5): DTGVSQNPRHKITKRGQNVTFRCDPISEHNRLYWYRQTLGQGPEFLTYFQNEAQLEKSRLLSDRFSAERPKGSFSTLEIQRTEQGDSAMYLCASTSQEETQYFGPGTRLLVL.

The rearrangement joins TRBV5-1 to TRBJ2-1; 8 bases fit TRBD2. Looked up from germline, CDR1 is SGHRS and CDR2 is YFSETQ. V gave up 3 bases and J gave up 6 bases; unmatched junction bases: 14. The CDR3 spans 17 residues. In DNA form, the CDR3 reads TGCGCCAGCAGCTCGCACCGGGGGGGCCGAGTAACCAATGAGCAGTTCTTC. Residues: CASSSHRGGRVTNEQFF.

The chain is built from TRBV19 and TRBJ2-7; 12 bases line up with TRBD1. Looked up from germline, CDR1 is LNHDA and CDR2 is SQIVND (reference sequence). The CDR3 length is 18 residues. With 5 bases clipped from V and 7 bases from J, the junction kept 18 bases outside the gene matches. Here the CDR3 DNA reads TGTGCCAGTAGTTCCCCCCCCGGGACAGGGGGCGTTCGTGGGGAGCAGTACTTC. As protein: CASSSPPGTGGVRGEQYF.

The V call is TRBV5-8, the J call TRBJ2-4; the D is unclear. The V end lost 3 bases, the J end lost 0 bases, and 10 bases lay between the germline ends. This CDR3 spans 15 amino acids. Germline lookup yields CDR1 SGHTS and CDR2 YDEGEE. CDR3 sequence: CASSSRHLAKNIQYF. Written as DNA, the CDR3 is TGTGCCAGCAGCTCTCGACACCTAGCCAAAAACATTCAGTACTTC.

The V and J genes are TRBV30 and TRBJ1-2; 8 nucleotides align to TRBD1. This CDR3 is built from 12 residues. The ends lost 2 bases at V and 7 bases at J; junction bases unmatched: 3. Per the germline V gene, CDR1 is GTSNPN and CDR2 is SVGIG (reference sequence). CDR3 sequence reads: CAWSPGGVGYTF. The CDR3 DNA sequence: TGTGCCTGGAGTCCAGGGGGCGTTGGCTACACCTTC.

The CDR3 DNA reads as TGTGCCAGCAGTGAACCCCAGGGAAGGGGCCTTAACTATGGCTACACCTTC. Translation: CASSEPQGRGLNYGYTF. J is TRBJ1-2 and V is TRBV6-1; perhaps TRBD1 as D (5 bases). CDR1 is MNHNS, CDR2 SASEGT, per germline. V was pared by 2 bases and J by 1 base, with 17 bases between. CDR3 length: 17 residues.

The J gene is TRBJ1-1, the V gene TRBV4-1, with D unclear. V was cut by 3 bases and J by 4 bases, with 12 bases left in between. CDR1 is MGHRA, CDR2 YSYEKL, per germline. This CDR3 is 14 amino acids long. CDR3 bases: TGCGCCAGCAGCCAGGAGGGAGCCGGCACTGAAGCTTTCTTT. Translating gives CASSQEGAGTEAFF.